These 25 T cell receptor beta chains share one sample of origin, sequenced in a study of T cells in Graves' hyperthyroidism and ophthalmopathy. TCR beta CDR3 regions were amplified from RNA. HTBI primers drove first-round RT-PCR of the TCR CDR3. One entry per CDR3 protein, called by TCRdb with MiXCR from the multiplex PCR reads. The top ten hold 7% to 10% of the sample, which has roughly 800,000 distinct CDR3 sequences, roughly 37% seen once. Material for sequencing was blood. These receptors were taken from a man aged 18 to 30 with Graves' hyperthyroidism.

The sample holds a few counts of this clonotype. CDR3 DNA: TGCAGTCTTCAAGGGGCCGGGGAGCTGTTTTTT. Its translation is CSLQGAGELFF. The chain joins TRBV20-1 to TRBJ2-2; perhaps TRBD1 as D (5 bases). CDR1 and CDR2 (germline): DFQATT, SNEGSKA (reference sequence). V was shortened by 8 bases and J by 6 bases, with 10 bases between the two germline ends. The CDR3 is 11 amino acids.

The chain joins TRBV19 to TRBJ1-3; no clear D. Looked up from germline, CDR1 is LNHDA and CDR2 is SQIVND (reference sequence). Deletions cut 1 base from V and 8 bases from J, with 3 bases between. The CDR3 has 11 residues. CDR3 DNA: TGTGCCAGTAGTATAGGTGACACCATATATTTT. Translated, it gives CASSIGDTIYF.

Remarks on this clonotype: The junction does not match germline at one end; this may be a read error. The chain joins TRBV29-1 to TRBJ2-5; TRBD1 matches at 10 bases. The CDR3 runs to 12 residues. Germline values: CDR1 SQVTM, CDR2 ANQGSEA. The CDR3 coding sequence is TGCAGCGCCGGACAGGGGGGAGAGACCCAGCACTTC. The encoded protein is CSAGQGGETQHF.

The chain has TRBV7-2 and TRBJ1-1, with D unresolved. The germline gives CDR1 SGHTA, CDR2 FQGNSA. The CDR3 is made up of 15 amino acids. V lost 3 bases and J lost 0, with 11 bases in between. CDR3 DNA sequence: TGTGCCAGCAGCTTGGAGCAGCTAATGAACACTGAAGCTTTCTTT. Translating gives CASSLEQLMNTEAFF.

This clonotype was counted between two and nine times. CDR3 amino acids: CASSYQDRPNYGYTF. The CDR3 DNA is TGTGCCAGCAGTTACCAAGACAGGCCAAACTATGGCTACACCTTC. V gene TRBV12-3 or TRBV12-4 combines with J gene TRBJ1-2; possibly TRBD1 for D (6 bases). The V gene lost 4 bases and the J gene lost 2 bases, with 14 bases spanning the gap. The CDR3 is made up of 15 amino acids.

This clonotype has a count of ten or more. This chain connects TRBV10-3 to TRBJ1-2, with D tentatively TRBD1 (5 bases). Germline CDR1 ENHRY, CDR2 SYGVKD. The CDR3 is made up of 17 amino acids. Trimming cost V 0 bases and J 0 bases, with 14 bases left between them. CDR3: CAISESIGAGTNYGYTF. The CDR3 nucleotides are TGTGCCATCAGTGAGTCGATTGGGGCCGGTACTAACTATGGCTACACCTTC.

This clonotype showed up just a few times. The chain combines TRBV4-2 with TRBJ2-7; 13 bases are a match to TRBD2. V trimming: 1 base; J trimming: 6 bases; junction bases outside the gene matches: 6. The CDR3 runs 16 residues. CDR1 LGHNA and CDR2 YNFKEQ come from the germline V gene. In DNA form, the CDR3 reads TGTGCCAGCAGCCAAGGGACTAGCGGGAGTGAGGTCGAGCAGTACTTC. Translated: CASSQGTSGSEVEQYF.

In its sample, this clonotype was seen many times. The gene calls are TRBV19 and TRBJ1-1; D ambiguous. V dropped 4 bases and J dropped 1 base, with 10 bases sitting between them. The germline V gene has CDR1 LNHDA and CDR2 SQIVND (reference sequence). This CDR3 comprises 14 residues. CDR3 protein: CASSTFAGNTEAFF. As DNA, the CDR3 is TGTGCCAGTAGTACGTTTGCAGGGAACACTGAAGCTTTCTTT.

This clonotype turned up a few times. CDR3 sequence (DNA): TGCAGCGTTGTGGAGGGAGTAGGAGGGACCCAGTACTTC. Amino acid sequence: CSVVEGVGGTQYF. This chain uses TRBV29-1 with TRBJ2-5; a weak D match, TRBD2 (6 bases). Germline-derived CDR1 and CDR2 are SQVTM and ANQGSEA. Trimming stripped 4 bases from V and 7 bases from J, with 16 bases between. The CDR3 consists of 13 residues.

This chain links TRBV7-9 with TRBJ2-7; the match to TRBD1 covers 8 bases. V gave up 5 bases and J gave up 3 bases; unmatched junction bases: 6. Germline V gene lookup returns CDR1 SEHNR and CDR2 FQNEAQ (reference sequence). The CDR3 spans 14 residues. CDR3 protein: CASSHPTGGYEQYF. The CDR3 DNA is TGTGCCAGCAGCCATCCCACAGGGGGCTACGAGCAGTACTTC.

The J gene is TRBJ2-5, the V gene TRBV7-8; 7 bases are a match to TRBD1. Germline V gene sequence: CDR1 SGHVS, CDR2 FQNEAQ. The length of the CDR3 is 15 residues. Germline trimming cut 3 bases from V and 13 bases from J; bases unmatched to any gene: 17. Here the CDR3 DNA reads TGTGCCAGCAGCTTCCTCGTGGACAGGCTTTACGAGCGGTACTTC. It translates to CASSFLVDRLYERYF.

This clonotype came up many times. The gene calls are TRBV19 and TRBJ1-4; D ambiguous. V dropped 4 bases and J dropped 8 bases, with 17 bases sitting between them. The CDR3 consists of 15 residues. CDR1 and CDR2 from the germline V gene are LNHDA and SQIVND (reference sequence). The CDR3 reads CASSRNEGSYEKLFF. The CDR3 nucleotides read TGTGCCAGTAGTAGAAACGAGGGATCCTACGAAAAACTGTTTTTT.

In its sample, this clonotype was seen many times. The chain has TRBV15 and TRBJ1-3; D uncertain. Trimming shortened V by 6 bases and J by 0 bases, and 12 bases separated the two germline ends. Germline assignment: CDR1 LNHNV and CDR2 YYDKDF (reference sequence). The CDR3 length is 15 residues. The CDR3 loop is CATRNGVSSGNTIYF. CDR3 nucleotides: TGTGCCACCAGGAACGGGGTGAGCTCTGGAAACACCATATATTTT.

This clonotype was seen at least ten times. The rearrangement joins TRBV20-1 to TRBJ1-2; maybe TRBD1 (5 bases). The CDR3 length is 11 residues. V was shortened by 5 bases and J by 6 bases, with 10 bases between the two germline ends. Looked up from germline, CDR1 is DFQATT and CDR2 is SNEGSKA (reference sequence). As DNA, the CDR3 is TGCAGTGCTTGGGGGAACGATGGCTACACCTTC. As protein: CSAWGNDGYTF.

There are many counts of this clonotype. The J gene is TRBJ1-2, the V gene TRBV2; D unclear. The CDR3 is 13 amino acids. Deletions cut 1 base from V and 4 bases from J, with 7 bases between. Germline V CDR1 and CDR2: SNHLY, FYNNEI. As DNA, the CDR3 is TGTGCCAGCAGTGAAGGCAACCGCTATGGCTACACCTTC. Translated, it gives CASSEGNRYGYTF.

Concerning this clonotype: A read error may explain this, as a much larger clone is one base away. The V and J genes are TRBV19 and TRBJ1-2; D ambiguous. The CDR3 consists of 14 residues. CDR1 is LNHDA and CDR2 is SQIVND in the germline V gene (reference sequence). For the CDR3, the DNA is TGTGCCAGTAGTATAGATCGAGGAGGAAGTGGCCACACCTTC. Residues: CASSIDRGGSGHTF. The whole variable domain, filled in from reference TRBV19 and TRBJ1-2, reads DGGITQSPKYLFRKEGQNVTLSCEQNLNHDAMYWYRQDPGQGLRLIYYSQIVNDFQKGDIAEGYSVSREKKESFPLTVTSAQKNPTAFYLCASSIDRGGSGHTFGSGTRLTVV.

This clonotype turned up a few times. The chain is built from TRBV18 and TRBJ1-4; D gene ambiguous. Between the trimmed V and J ends, which lost 4 bases and 8 bases, there was a span of 11 bases. The CDR3 length is 13 residues. CDR1 is KGHSH, CDR2 LQKENI, per germline. CDR3 coding DNA: TGTGCCAGCTCACAAGGCATCGGGGAAAAACTGTTTTTT. It encodes CASSQGIGEKLFF.

A remark on this clonotype: No conserved phenylalanine or tryptophan is present at the end of the CDR3, so a read error is the likely explanation. The V call is TRBV5-1, the J call TRBJ2-2, with D tentatively TRBD2 (5 bases). Germline CDR1 is SGHRS and CDR2 is YFSETQ. The CDR3 length is 15 residues. Trimming left V 0 bases short and J 3 bases short, with 9 bases between. CDR3 region: CASSLGHGDTGELFS. The CDR3 DNA reads TGCGCCAGCAGCTTGGGACACGGGGACACCGGGGAGCTGTTTTCT.

The CDR3 DNA is TGCGCCAGCAGCGCCTCACCGGGCCACTATGGCTACACCTTC. Translating it yields CASSASPGHYGYTF. The chain joins TRBV5-1 to TRBJ1-2; no clear D. The CDR3 is 14 residues long. V was clipped by 4 bases and J by 3 bases, with 13 bases between them. Germline assignment: CDR1 SGHRS and CDR2 YFSETQ.

The sample holds many counts of this clonotype. V usage is TRBV7-3 and J usage is TRBJ2-5, with 9 nucleotides matching TRBD2. The CDR3 loop spans 14 amino acids. Germline V lookup: CDR1 SGHTA, CDR2 FQGTGA. V gave up 3 bases and J gave up 5 bases; unmatched junction bases: 4. For the CDR3, the DNA is TGTGCCAGCAGCTTTAGCGGGGGCCAGGAGACCCAGTACTTC. It translates to CASSFSGGQETQYF.

The genes are TRBV29-1 and TRBJ1-5, with D possibly TRBD1 on 5 matching bases. V was shortened by 8 bases and J by 3 bases, with 14 bases between the two germline ends. The CDR3 is 13 amino acids. Germline assignment: CDR1 SQVTM and CDR2 ANQGSEA. DNA of the CDR3: TGCAGCTACGACAGAGGGATCAATCAGCCCCAGCATTTT. This encodes CSYDRGINQPQHF.

The V call is TRBV12-3 or TRBV12-4, the J call TRBJ1-1; the D gene is possibly TRBD1 (5 bases). The germline V and J ends were trimmed by 3 bases and 4 bases, with 12 bases remaining between them. The CDR3 extends over 14 amino acids. CDR3 nucleotide sequence: TGTGCCAGCAGTTTCGGGGGGATCGTCACTGAAGCTTTCTTT. Translating it yields CASSFGGIVTEAFF.

This chain uses TRBV20-1 with TRBJ2-2; the match to TRBD2 covers 9 bases. The CDR3 covers 15 residues. CDR1 is DFQATT and CDR2 is SNEGSKA in the germline V gene (reference sequence). Trimming removed 0 bases from V and 4 bases from J; junction bases left unmatched: 3. As DNA, the CDR3 is TGCAGTGCTAGAGACAAGACTAGCGGCACCGGGGAGCTGTTTTTT. Translating gives CSARDKTSGTGELFF.

This clonotype was observed once. The rearrangement uses TRBV7-2 and TRBJ1-2; TRBD1 is a possible D gene (5 bases). CDR1 is SGHTA and CDR2 is FQGNSA in the germline V gene. Between the trimmed V and J ends, which lost 3 bases and 8 bases, there was a span of 19 bases. The CDR3 runs to 15 residues. CDR3 region: CASSFAGTAAGGYTF. The CDR3 nucleotides read TGTGCCAGCAGCTTCGCCGGGACCGCCGCCGGGGGCTACACCTTC.

This clonotype was seen a few times. The chain combines TRBV6-5 with TRBJ1-2; D call uncertain. The germline V gene encodes CDR1 MNHEY and CDR2 SVGAGI. Trimming shortened V by 5 bases and J by 7 bases, and 11 bases separated the two germline ends. This CDR3 spans 12 amino acids. The chain's CDR3 is CASSDTLPGYTF. Here the CDR3 DNA reads TGTGCCAGCAGTGACACTCTCCCTGGCTACACCTTC.